The sequence of this TCR beta chain was determined in a study of blood T cells in healthy people across ages. For the study at large: With template switching, about one barcoded beta molecule was captured per two T cells. General study points: Roughly linear age-related decline in beta diversity appeared, significant by age 40. Because donor CMV status was unknown, expanded clonotype changes were possibly confounded.

Through a sample-barcoded 5' primer and a J-beta primer mix, a second PCR was run for roughly 6 to 12 cycles. TCRdb re-analysed the 5' RACE reads in MiXCR, keeping a single row per CDR3 protein. The repertoire holds over 600,000 distinct CDR3 sequences, with around 43% as singletons. This clonotype occurred a few times. As yet, its antigen is unknown. Germline CDR1 is SGHTA and CDR2 is FQGNSA. The length of the CDR3 is 15 residues. V trimming: 5 bases; J trimming: 11 bases; junction bases outside the gene matches: 11. Sequenced: blood. This sequence originates from an elderly man in good health. The chain links TRBV7-2 to TRBJ2-5, with 13 bases that match TRBD2. The chain's CDR3 is CASSLGTSGTLEQYF. CDR3 coding DNA: TGTGCCAGCAGCCTAGGGACTAGCGGGACACTTGAGCAGTACTTC.